These T cell receptor beta chains were read from a single sample in a study of blood T cell repertoires in COVID-19. The protocol was immunoSEQ multiplex PCR, while the TCRdb copy is restricted to in-frame clones and leaves out a portion. The table has 200,000 to 300,000 clones, approximately 83% seen once. Sequencing was done on a sample of peripheral blood. The receptor source for this set is a man older than 75 with acute or convalescent COVID-19. Each CDR3 is given without its conserved first and last residue. A D gene is named only where the DNA matches it firmly.

D gene	V gene	J gene	CDR3 protein
TRBD2	TRBV6-5	TRBJ2-4	ASSPGRLNIQY
TRBD1	TRBV4-1	TRBJ2-3	ASSQGDRGGTDTQY
TRBD1	TRBV3-1/TRBV3-2	TRBJ1-2	ASSQGGTAELTNGYT
NA	TRBV12-3/TRBV12-4	TRBJ2-1	ASSLGGNEQF
NA	TRBV18	TRBJ2-5	ASSPVGQQETQY
TRBD2	TRBV19	TRBJ2-3	ASSIGLAVDTQY
TRBD1	TRBV9	TRBJ1-4	ASSPRQGVNEKLF
NA	TRBV7-9	TRBJ2-1	ASSWGLVNEQF
TRBD2	TRBV29-1	TRBJ2-2	SVEGAGGVYTGELF
NA	TRBV10-3	TRBJ2-7	AISERLKEGIGTEQY
TRBD1	TRBV7-2	TRBJ1-6	ASSSRTGGINSPLH
TRBD1	TRBV27	TRBJ1-1	ASSPETGGTEAF
NA	TRBV30	TRBJ2-7	AWGRGGDEQY
NA	TRBV7-6	TRBJ1-3	ASSQVGAPSRSGNTIY
TRBD1	TRBV5-1	TRBJ2-4	ASRRTGENIQY
TRBD1	TRBV4-1	TRBJ2-1	ASSQDWTGPYNEQF
NA	TRBV19	TRBJ2-3	ASSIDLGTSTDTQY
TRBD2	TRBV18	TRBJ2-7	ASSPLLLAGYGEQY
TRBD1	TRBV7-9	TRBJ1-3	ASSLAKGQSGNTIY
TRBD1	TRBV5-1	TRBJ2-1	ASRVGTVSYNEQF
TRBD1	TRBV3-1/TRBV3-2	TRBJ2-7	ASSQRRDRYEQY
NA	TRBV28	TRBJ2-2	ASSLGTNTGELF
NA	TRBV6-1	TRBJ1-2	ASSERGNGNGYT
NA	TRBV11-2	TRBJ2-1	ASSRTLDNEQF
NA	TRBV19	TRBJ1-2	ASSFRAPGGGYT
TRBD1	TRBV7-2	TRBJ2-7	ASSRTGYSYEQY
NA	TRBV12-3/TRBV12-4	TRBJ2-7	ASSLAGDYEQY
NA	TRBV27	TRBJ2-3	ASSFIHAFGTDTQY
NA	TRBV12-3/TRBV12-4	TRBJ2-5	ASRQAQETQY
NA	TRBV18	TRBJ2-3	ASSPPMGGATDTQY
TRBD2	TRBV14	TRBJ2-5	ASSALAGGWETQY
TRBD1	TRBV6-1	TRBJ2-7	ASAVTGAPRYEQY
NA	TRBV7-9	TRBJ2-1	ASSSTRSSSYNEQF
TRBD1	TRBV9	TRBJ2-2	ASSPSGTGIAGELF
NA	TRBV7-9	TRBJ1-3	ASSSATGSTGNTIY
NA	TRBV5-5	TRBJ1-2	ASSLLVSYGYT
TRBD1	TRBV27	TRBJ2-7	ASSFGQGGEQY
TRBD1	TRBV2	TRBJ1-1	ASSGIDRDTEAF
TRBD1	TRBV5-1	TRBJ1-2	ASSPGTGGQGGYT
NA	TRBV7-9	TRBJ1-2	ASILGQGLSGYT
TRBD1	TRBV30	TRBJ1-2	AWKVRGREYGYT
NA	TRBV3-1/TRBV3-2	TRBJ1-4	ASSQGRTAGDEKLF